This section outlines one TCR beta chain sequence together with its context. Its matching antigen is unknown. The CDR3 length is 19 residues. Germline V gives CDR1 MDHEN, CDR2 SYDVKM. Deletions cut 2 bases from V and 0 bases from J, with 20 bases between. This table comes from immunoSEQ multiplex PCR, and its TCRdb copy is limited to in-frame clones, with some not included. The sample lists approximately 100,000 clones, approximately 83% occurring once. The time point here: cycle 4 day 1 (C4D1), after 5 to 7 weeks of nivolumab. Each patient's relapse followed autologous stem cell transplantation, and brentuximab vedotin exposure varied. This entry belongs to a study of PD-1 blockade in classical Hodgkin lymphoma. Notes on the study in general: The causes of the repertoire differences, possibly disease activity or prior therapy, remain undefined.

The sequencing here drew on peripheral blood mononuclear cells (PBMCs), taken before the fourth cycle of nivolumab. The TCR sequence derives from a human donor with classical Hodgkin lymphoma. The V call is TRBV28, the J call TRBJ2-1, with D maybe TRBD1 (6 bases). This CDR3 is CASSLIVGHRTHSYNEQFF. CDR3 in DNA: TGTGCCAGCAGTTTAATCGTGGGACACCGAACTCACTCCTACAATGAGCAGTTCTTC.